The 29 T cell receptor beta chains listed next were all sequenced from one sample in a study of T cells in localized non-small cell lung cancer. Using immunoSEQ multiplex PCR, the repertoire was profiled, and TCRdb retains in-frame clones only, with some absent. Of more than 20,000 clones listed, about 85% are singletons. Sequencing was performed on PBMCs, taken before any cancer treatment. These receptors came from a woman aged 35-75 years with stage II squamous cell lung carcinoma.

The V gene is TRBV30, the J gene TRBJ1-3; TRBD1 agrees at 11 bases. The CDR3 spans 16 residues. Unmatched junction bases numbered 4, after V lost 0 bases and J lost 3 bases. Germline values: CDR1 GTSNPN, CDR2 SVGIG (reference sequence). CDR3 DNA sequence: TGTGCCTGGAGTGTTGGACAGGGGGCGCGTGGAAACACCATATATTTT. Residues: CAWSVGQGARGNTIYF.

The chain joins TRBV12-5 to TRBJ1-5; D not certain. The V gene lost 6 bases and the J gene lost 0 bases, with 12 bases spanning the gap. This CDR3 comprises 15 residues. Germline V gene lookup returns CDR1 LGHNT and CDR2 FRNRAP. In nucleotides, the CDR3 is TGTGCTAGTGGCTCCGGAGGGCATAGCAATCAGCCCCAGCATTTT. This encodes CASGSGGHSNQPQHF.

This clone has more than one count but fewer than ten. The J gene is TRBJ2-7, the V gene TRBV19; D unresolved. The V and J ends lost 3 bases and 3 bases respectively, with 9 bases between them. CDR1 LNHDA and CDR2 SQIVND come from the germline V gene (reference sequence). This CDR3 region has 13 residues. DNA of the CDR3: TGTGCCAGTAGTATCTTGGGGAACTACGAGCAGTACTTC. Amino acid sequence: CASSILGNYEQYF.

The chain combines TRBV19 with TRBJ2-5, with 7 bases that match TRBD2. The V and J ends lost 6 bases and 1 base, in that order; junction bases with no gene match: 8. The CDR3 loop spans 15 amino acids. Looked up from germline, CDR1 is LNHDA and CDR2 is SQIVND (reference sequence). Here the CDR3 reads CASSPLSSGQETQYF. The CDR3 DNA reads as TGTGCCAGTAGCCCCTTGTCTAGCGGCCAAGAGACCCAGTACTTC.

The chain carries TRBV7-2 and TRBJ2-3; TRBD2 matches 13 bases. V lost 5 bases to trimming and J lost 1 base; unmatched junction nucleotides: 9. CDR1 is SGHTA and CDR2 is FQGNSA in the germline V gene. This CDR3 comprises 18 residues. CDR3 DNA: TGTGCCAGCAGCATAGGACTAGCGGGAGCCGGGGGCACAGATACGCAGTATTTT. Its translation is CASSIGLAGAGGTDTQYF. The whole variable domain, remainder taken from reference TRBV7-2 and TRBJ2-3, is GAGVSQSPSNKVTEKGKDVELRCDPISGHTALYWYRQSLGQGLEFLIYFQGNSAPDKSGLPSDRFSAERTGGSVSTLTIQRTQQEDSAVYLCASSIGLAGAGGTDTQYFGPGTRLTVL.

The DNA for the CDR3 is TGTGCCGTTGGGAGGGCGAGCTCCTACAATGAGCAGTTCTTC. It encodes CAVGRASSYNEQFF. The chain uses TRBV19 and TRBJ2-1; 7 nucleotides align to TRBD2. Trimming took 11 bases from V and 0 from J; bases not matched to a gene: 7. The CDR3 runs to 14 residues. Germline V gene data show CDR1 as LNHDA and CDR2 as SQIVND (reference sequence).

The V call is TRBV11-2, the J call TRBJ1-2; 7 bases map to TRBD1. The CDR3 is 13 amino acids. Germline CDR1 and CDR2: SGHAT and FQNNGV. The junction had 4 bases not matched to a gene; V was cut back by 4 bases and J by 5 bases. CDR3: CASSSTGKYGYTF. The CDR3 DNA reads TGTGCCAGCAGCTCGACAGGGAAGTATGGCTACACCTTC.

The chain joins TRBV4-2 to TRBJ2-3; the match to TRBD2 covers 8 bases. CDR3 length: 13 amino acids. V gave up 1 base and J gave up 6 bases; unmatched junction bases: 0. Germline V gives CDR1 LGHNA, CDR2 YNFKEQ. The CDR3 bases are TGTGCCAGCAGCCAAGGACTAGCGGATACGCAGTATTTT. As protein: CASSQGLADTQYF.

CDR3 residues: CASSPKAGTGGYTF. CDR3 sequence (DNA): TGTGCCAGCTCACCAAAAGCCGGGACAGGAGGCTACACCTTC. The chain employs TRBV18 and TRBJ1-2, with TRBD1 identical over 8 bases. The germline V gene encodes CDR1 KGHSH and CDR2 LQKENI. With 2 bases clipped from V and 8 bases from J, the junction kept 7 bases outside the gene matches. The CDR3 sequence is 14 residues long.

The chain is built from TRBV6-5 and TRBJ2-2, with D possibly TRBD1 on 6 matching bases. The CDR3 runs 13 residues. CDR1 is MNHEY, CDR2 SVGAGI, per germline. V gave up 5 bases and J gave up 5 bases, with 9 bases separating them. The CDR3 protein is CASSRRGTGELFF. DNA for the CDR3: TGTGCCAGCAGTCGCAGGGGAACCGGGGAGCTGTTTTTT.

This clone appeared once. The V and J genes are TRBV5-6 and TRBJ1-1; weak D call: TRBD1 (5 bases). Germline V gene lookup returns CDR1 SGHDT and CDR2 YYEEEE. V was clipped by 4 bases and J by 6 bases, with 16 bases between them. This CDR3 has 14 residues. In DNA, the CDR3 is TGTGCCAGCAGCCTTGCGGGGCCCCCCTCTGAAGCTTTCTTT. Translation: CASSLAGPPSEAFF.

The DNA of the CDR3 is TGTGCCAGCACATCAGGGGAGCACTATGGCTACACCTTC. This codes for CASTSGEHYGYTF. The chain employs TRBV28 and TRBJ1-2, with a tentative D call TRBD1 (6 bases). V was trimmed by 7 bases and J by 3 bases, leaving 12 bases between them. In germline, CDR1 is MDHEN, CDR2 SYDVKM. This CDR3 comprises 13 residues.

CDR3 in DNA: TGTGCCACCAGCGGAGTCATACGGGACAGTCTGTTTTTT. Amino acid sequence: CATSGVIRDSLFF. The chain carries TRBV15 and TRBJ1-4; 7 nucleotides agree with TRBD1. The J segment lost 14 bases and the V segment lost 5 bases, leaving 11 bases of the junction unmatched. CDR3 length: 13 amino acids. Germline assignment: CDR1 LNHNV and CDR2 YYDKDF (reference sequence).

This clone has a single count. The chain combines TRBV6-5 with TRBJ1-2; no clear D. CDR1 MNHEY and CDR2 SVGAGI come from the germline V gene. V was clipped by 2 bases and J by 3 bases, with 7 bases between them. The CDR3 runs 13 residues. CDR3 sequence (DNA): TGTGCCAGCAGTTACAGGGAGGACTATGGCTACACCTTC. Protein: CASSYREDYGYTF.

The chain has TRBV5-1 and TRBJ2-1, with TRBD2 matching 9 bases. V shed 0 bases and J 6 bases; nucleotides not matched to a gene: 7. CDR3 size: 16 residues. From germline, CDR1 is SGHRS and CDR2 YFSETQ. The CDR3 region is CASSLVGSGSINEQFF. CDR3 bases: TGCGCCAGCAGCTTGGTAGGTAGCGGGAGTATCAATGAGCAGTTCTTC.

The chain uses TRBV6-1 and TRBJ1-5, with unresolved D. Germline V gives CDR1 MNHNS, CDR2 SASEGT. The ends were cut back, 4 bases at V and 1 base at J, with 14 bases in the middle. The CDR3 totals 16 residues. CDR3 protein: CASSAPQRASNQPQHF. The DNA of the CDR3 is TGTGCCAGCAGTGCTCCCCAACGGGCGAGCAATCAGCCCCAGCATTTT.

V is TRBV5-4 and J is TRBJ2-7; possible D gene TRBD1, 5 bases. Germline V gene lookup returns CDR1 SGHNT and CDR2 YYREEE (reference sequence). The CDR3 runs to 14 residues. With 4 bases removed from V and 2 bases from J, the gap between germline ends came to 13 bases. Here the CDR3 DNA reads TGTGCCAGCAGCCCCAATGACAGAACCTACGAGCAGTACTTC. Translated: CASSPNDRTYEQYF.

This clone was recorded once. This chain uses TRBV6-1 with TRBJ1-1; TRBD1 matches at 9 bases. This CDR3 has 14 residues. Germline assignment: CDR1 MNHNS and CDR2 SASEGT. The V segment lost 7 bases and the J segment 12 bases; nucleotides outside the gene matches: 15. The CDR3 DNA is TGTGCCAGCAAAGTAACAGGGGGCGTAAGAGAGACTTTCTTT. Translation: CASKVTGGVRETFF.

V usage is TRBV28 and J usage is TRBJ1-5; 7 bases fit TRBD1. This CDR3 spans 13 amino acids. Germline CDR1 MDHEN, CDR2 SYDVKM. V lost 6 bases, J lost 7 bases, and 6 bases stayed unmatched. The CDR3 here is CASRYRGGQPQHF. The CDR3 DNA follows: TGTGCCAGCAGGTACAGGGGTGGCCAGCCCCAGCATTTT. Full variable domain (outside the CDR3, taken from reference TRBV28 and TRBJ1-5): DVKVTQSSRYLVKRTGEKVFLECVQDMDHENMFWYRQDPGLGLRLIYFSYDVKMKEKGDIPEGYSVSREKKERFSLILESASTNQTSMYLCASRYRGGQPQHFGDGTRLSIL.

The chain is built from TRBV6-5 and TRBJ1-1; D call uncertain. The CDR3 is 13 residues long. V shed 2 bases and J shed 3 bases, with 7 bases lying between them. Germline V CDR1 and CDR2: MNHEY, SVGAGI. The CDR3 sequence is CASSYRDDTEAFF. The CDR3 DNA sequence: TGTGCCAGCAGTTACAGGGATGACACTGAAGCTTTCTTT.

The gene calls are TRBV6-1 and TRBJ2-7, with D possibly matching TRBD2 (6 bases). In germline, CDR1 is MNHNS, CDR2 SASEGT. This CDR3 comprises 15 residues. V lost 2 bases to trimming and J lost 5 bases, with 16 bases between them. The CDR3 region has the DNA TGTGCCAGCAGTGAATCAGTCGGGAGTATCCACGAGCAGTACTTC. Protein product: CASSESVGSIHEQYF.

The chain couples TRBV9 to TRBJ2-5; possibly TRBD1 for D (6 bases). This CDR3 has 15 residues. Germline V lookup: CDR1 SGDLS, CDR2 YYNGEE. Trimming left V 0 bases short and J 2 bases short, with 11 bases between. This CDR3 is CASSVAGGQQETQYF. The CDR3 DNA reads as TGTGCCAGCAGCGTAGCGGGTGGACAGCAAGAGACCCAGTACTTC.

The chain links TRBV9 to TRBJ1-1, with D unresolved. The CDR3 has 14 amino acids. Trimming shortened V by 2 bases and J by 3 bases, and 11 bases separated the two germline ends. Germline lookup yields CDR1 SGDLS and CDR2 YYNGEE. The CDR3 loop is CASSVLPRDTEAFF. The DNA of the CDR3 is TGTGCCAGCAGCGTCTTGCCTAGGGACACTGAAGCTTTCTTT.

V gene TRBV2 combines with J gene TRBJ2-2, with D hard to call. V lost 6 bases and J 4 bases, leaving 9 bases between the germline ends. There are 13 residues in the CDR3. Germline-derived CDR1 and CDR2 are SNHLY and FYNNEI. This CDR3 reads CASRAEATGELFF. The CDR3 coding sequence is TGTGCCAGCAGGGCTGAGGCCACCGGGGAGCTGTTTTTT.

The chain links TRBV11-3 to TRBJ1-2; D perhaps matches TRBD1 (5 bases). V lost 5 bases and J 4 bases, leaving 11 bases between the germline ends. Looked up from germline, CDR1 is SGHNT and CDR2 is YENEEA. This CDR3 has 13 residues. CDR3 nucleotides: TGTGCCAGCAGCGCCGACAGCCGCTATGGCTACACCTTC. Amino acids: CASSADSRYGYTF.

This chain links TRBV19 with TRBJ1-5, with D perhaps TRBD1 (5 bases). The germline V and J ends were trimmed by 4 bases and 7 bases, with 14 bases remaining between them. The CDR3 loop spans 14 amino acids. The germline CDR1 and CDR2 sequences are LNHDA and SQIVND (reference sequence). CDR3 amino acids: CASSKAGKGQPQHF. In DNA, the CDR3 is TGTGCCAGTAGTAAGGCAGGGAAGGGGCAGCCCCAGCATTTT.

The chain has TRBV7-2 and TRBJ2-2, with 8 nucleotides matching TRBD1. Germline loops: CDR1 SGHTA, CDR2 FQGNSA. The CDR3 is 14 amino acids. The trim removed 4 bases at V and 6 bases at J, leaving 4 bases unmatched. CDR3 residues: CASSSLGQAGELFF. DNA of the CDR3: TGTGCCAGCAGCTCCTTGGGACAGGCCGGGGAGCTGTTTTTT.

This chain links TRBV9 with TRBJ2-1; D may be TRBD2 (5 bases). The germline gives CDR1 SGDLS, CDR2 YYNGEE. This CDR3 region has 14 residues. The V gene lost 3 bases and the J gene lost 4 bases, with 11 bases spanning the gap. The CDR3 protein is CASSGPPGYNEQFF. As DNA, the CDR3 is TGTGCCAGCAGCGGGCCGCCGGGGTACAATGAGCAGTTCTTC.

The CDR3 reads CASSLTTGLSYEQYF. The CDR3 coding sequence is TGTGCCAGCAGCTTGACCACGGGCCTCTCCTACGAGCAGTACTTC. The chain employs TRBV11-3 and TRBJ2-7; D is unresolved. The CDR3 has 15 amino acids. V was clipped by 3 bases and J by 0 bases, with 12 bases between them. Germline lookup yields CDR1 SGHNT and CDR2 YENEEA. Supplemented by reference TRBV11-3 and TRBJ2-7, the full variable domain reads EAGVVQSPRYKIIEKKQPVAFWCNPISGHNTLYWYLQNLGQGPELLIRYENEEAVDDSQLPKDRFSAERLKGVDSTLKIQPAELGDSAVYLCASSLTTGLSYEQYFGPGTRLTVT.